This TCR beta chain was recovered during a study of shared clonotypes between healthy human individuals. Study-level information: Three CD4 naive, three CD4 memory, two CD8 naive and one CD8 memory plate were used per donor. Findings and limits, study-wide: Some clonotypes were shared by all four sorted-subset donors, while others were not shared. The non-shared ones had lower generation probabilities than the shared ones. Owing to a small donor count, the genetic and exposure-history diversity represented was limited.

Sequenced by immunoSEQ multiplex PCR; TCRdb stores in-frame clones only, minus some. The data show 2.3 million or so clones, roughly 93% seen once. The donors, all of them Caucasian adults, lived in Nashville, Tennessee. This CDR3 region has 14 residues. Germline values: CDR1 SGHNT, CDR2 YYREEE (reference sequence). Trimming pared 3 bases from V and 4 bases from J, leaving 13 bases between. A note on this clone: Its antigen is still unknown.

This clonotype was sampled from a man in his late teens or twenties in good health. Some clones in this sample may be carry-over from other donors' samples. The chain combines TRBV5-4 with TRBJ2-5; D is unresolved. Sample: naive CD4+ T cells from PBMCs. The sample's subset: CD45RA+ positively selected. CDR3 coding DNA: TGTGCCAGCAGCTCACCTCAAGGTTCAGAGACCCAGTACTTC. Its translation: CASSSPQGSETQYF.